Each of the 15 T cell receptor beta chains below was sequenced from the same sample in a study of Ad26.COV2.S vaccination and SARS-CoV-2 variants. Repertoires were generated with immunoSEQ multiplex PCR, while TCRdb's copy carries only in-frame clones and drops some. The profile covers 300,000 to 400,000 clones, with around 86% appearing a single time and around 3.7% taken by the ten largest. The treatment: around 19 received Ad26.COV2.S at low or high dose, single or two shots; roughly five received placebo; per-sample allocation not given. Samples came from day 63 after the first vaccine or placebo injection. Here the sequenced sample was peripheral blood, taken in a trial of Ad26.COV2.S vaccine versus placebo. Receptor source: a person aged 18-60 years who received the Ad26.COV2.S COVID-19 vaccine or a placebo.

The rearrangement joins TRBV29-1 to TRBJ1-2, with 10 bases aligning to TRBD1. CDR1 and CDR2 from the germline V gene are SQVTM and ANQGSEA. This CDR3 has 17 residues. Losses at the gene ends were 7 bases for V and 4 bases for J; bases not matched to a gene: 18. The CDR3 sequence is CSGWDRGLLGEGYGYTF. In nucleotides, the CDR3 is TGCAGCGGATGGGACAGGGGATTACTAGGGGAAGGCTATGGCTACACCTTC.

The chain employs TRBV7-2 and TRBJ2-1, with a weak D call TRBD2 (6 bases). The germline CDR1 and CDR2 sequences are SGHTA and FQGNSA. The CDR3 totals 14 residues. V was cut by 5 bases and J by 4 bases, with 12 bases left in between. The CDR3 nucleotides read TGTGCCAGCAGCCCAGCCGGGGGTTACAATGAGCAGTTCTTC. It encodes CASSPAGGYNEQFF.

V and J are TRBV19 and TRBJ1-2; no clear D gene. Trimming shortened V by 2 bases and J by 9 bases, and 13 bases separated the two germline ends. This CDR3 region has 13 residues. From germline, CDR1 is LNHDA and CDR2 SQIVND (reference sequence). The CDR3 DNA is TGTGCCAGTAGTATAAGTCTCCGTGGGAGCTACACCTTC. It encodes CASSISLRGSYTF.

The rearrangement joins TRBV7-9 to TRBJ1-5; D call uncertain. Germline V lookup: CDR1 SEHNR, CDR2 FQNEAQ (reference sequence). V lost 0 bases, J lost 5 bases, and 5 bases lay in between. The CDR3 contains 13 residues. DNA for the CDR3: TGTGCCAGCAGCTTAGCTCGGTATCAGCCCCAGCATTTT. It codes for CASSLARYQPQHF.

The genes are TRBV3-1 (or the pseudogene TRBV3-2) and TRBJ1-1; D may be TRBD1 (5 bases). Germline V CDR1 and CDR2: LGHDT, YNNKEL (reference sequence). This CDR3 region has 13 residues. Trimming shortened V by 3 bases and J by 5 bases, and 10 bases separated the two germline ends. The CDR3 protein is CASSHLEGTEAFF. CDR3 bases: TGTGCCAGCAGCCACCTCGAGGGGACTGAAGCTTTCTTT.

The chain employs TRBV29-1 and TRBJ1-6; weak D call: TRBD1 (6 bases). The CDR3 has 13 residues. Germline values: CDR1 SQVTM, CDR2 ANQGSEA. V shed 6 bases and J shed 6 bases, with 12 bases lying between them. In nucleotides, the CDR3 is TGCAGCGTGGCACAGGGTTTTAATTCACCCCTCCACTTT. It is translated as CSVAQGFNSPLHF. Looking up the rest from reference TRBV29-1 and TRBJ1-6 gives the full variable domain: SAVISQKPSRDICQRGTSLTIQCQVDSQVTMMFWYRQQPGQSLTLIATANQGSEATYESGFVIDKFPISRPNLTFSTLTVSNMSPEDSSIYLCSVAQGFNSPLHFGNGTRLTVT.

V usage is TRBV14 and J usage is TRBJ1-2; no firm D call. The CDR3 runs to 14 residues. V lost 0 bases and J 4 bases, leaving 9 bases between the germline ends. Germline loops: CDR1 SGHDN, CDR2 FVKESK. The CDR3 DNA follows: TGTGCCAGCAGCCAAGAATCGCGTGGCTATGGCTACACCTTC. Its protein is CASSQESRGYGYTF.

This rearrangement joins TRBV5-1 to TRBJ2-3; D ambiguous. The CDR3 loop spans 12 amino acids. From germline, CDR1 is SGHRS and CDR2 YFSETQ. With 2 bases removed from V and 3 bases from J, the gap between germline ends came to 4 bases. In DNA, the CDR3 is TGCGCCAGCAGCTTACCGACAGATACGCAGTATTTT. Translating it yields CASSLPTDTQYF. Using reference TRBV5-1 and TRBJ2-3 for the parts outside the CDR3, the full variable domain is KAGVTQTPRYLIKTRGQQVTLSCSPISGHRSVSWYQQTPGQGLQFLFEYFSETQRNKGNFPGRFSGRQFSNSRSEMNVSTLELGDSALYLCASSLPTDTQYFGPGTRLTVL.

The J gene is TRBJ1-1, the V gene TRBV6-5, with TRBD1 as a possible D gene (5 bases). Germline V gene data show CDR1 as MNHEY and CDR2 as SVGAGI. CDR3 size: 13 residues. The V and J ends lost 11 bases and 0 bases respectively, with 13 bases between them. CDR3 in amino acids: CASETELNTEAFF. Here the CDR3 DNA reads TGTGCCTCAGAGACAGAGTTGAACACTGAAGCTTTCTTT.

The chain links TRBV11-3 to TRBJ2-7, with D possibly TRBD1 on 5 matching bases. V lost 1 base and J 5 bases, leaving 9 bases between the germline ends. This CDR3 is built from 13 residues. Germline V gene data show CDR1 as SGHNT and CDR2 as YENEEA. The CDR3 nucleotides read TGTGCCAGCAGCTTAGTTCAGGGTAACGAGCAGTACTTC. Its protein product is CASSLVQGNEQYF.

The V and J genes are TRBV3-1 (or the pseudogene TRBV3-2) and TRBJ1-2; 10 nucleotides align to TRBD1. The V gene's germline CDR1 is LGHDT and CDR2 YNNKEL (reference sequence). V lost 2 bases and J lost 4; bases outside the gene matches: 7. CDR3 length equals 16 residues. The CDR3 bases are TGTGCCAGCAGCCAATCCCTGAGACAGGGGGCCTATGGCTACACCTTC. Protein sequence: CASSQSLRQGAYGYTF.

The V and J genes are TRBV5-6 and TRBJ2-2; the D is unclear. This CDR3 region has 12 residues. Trimming cost V 0 bases and J 6 bases, with 3 bases left between them. The germline V gene has CDR1 SGHDT and CDR2 YYEEEE. DNA of the CDR3: TGTGCCAGCAGCTTGGGCGCCGGGGAGCTGTTTTTT. This encodes CASSLGAGELFF.

This clone was found a few times. The chain couples TRBV9 to TRBJ1-2, with a possible D match to TRBD1 (6 bases). The CDR3 sequence is 15 residues long. V lost 0 bases to trimming and J lost 1 base, with 10 bases between them. Germline values: CDR1 SGDLS, CDR2 YYNGEE. The CDR3 coding sequence is TGTGCCAGCAGCGTAGGGCAGGGGAATAACTATGGCTACACCTTC. This translates into CASSVGQGNNYGYTF.

The V and J genes are TRBV5-1 and TRBJ2-7; the D gene is possibly TRBD1 (5 bases). Trimming took off 1 base at V and 0 bases at J, with 11 bases between the two ends. Germline CDR1 SGHRS, CDR2 YFSETQ. There are 15 residues in the CDR3. CDR3 amino acids: CASSLFPQGSYEQYF. DNA of the CDR3: TGCGCCAGCAGCTTGTTCCCGCAGGGCTCCTACGAGCAGTACTTC.

This clone was seen a single time. The rearrangement uses TRBV6-5 and TRBJ1-6; unclear D gene. The CDR3 runs 14 residues. The V gene's germline CDR1 is MNHEY and CDR2 SVGAGI. Trimming took 7 bases from V and 7 from J, leaving 14 bases between them. In DNA, the CDR3 is TGTGCCAGCACTATCGGCGCCACCAATTCACCCCTCCACTTT. Amino acid sequence: CASTIGATNSPLHF.